This T cell receptor beta chain was observed in a study of blood T cells in healthy people across ages (dated by TCRdb to 2013 to 2016). For the study in its entirety: In model experiments, template switching captured about one uniquely barcoded TCR beta cDNA molecule for every two T cells. To avoid experimental bias, donors of different ages were spread randomly across the sequencing lanes. Using deep sequencing normalized with unique cDNA molecular identifiers, the study measured how TCR beta repertoire diversity changes with age. The donors were split into four age groups: young (average about 15 years), middle-aged (roughly 39), aged (more than 55) and long-lived (about 82). The study analyzed two additional independent replicas of 1 million unique cDNA reads from the same blood draw for two donors, one aged 18 to 30 and one aged 80 or older. Broader findings and caveats from the paper: Observed TCR beta diversity per million T cells fell roughly linearly with age, and a significant reduction was already apparent by age roughly 41. Compared with the aged group, the long-lived group had more naive CD4+ T cells, fewer expanded clones and increased TCR diversity, suggesting age selection. Estimates of total diversity from one million sequenced T cells were regarded as lower bounds and underestimates. Because donor CMV infection status was unknown, age-related changes in expanded clonotypes were potentially confounded. Observed TCR beta diversity correlated strongly with the percentage of naive T cells measured by flow cytometry. Bulk unsorted PBMC profiling prevented conclusive comparison of naive and antigen-experienced compartments.

Per the germline V gene, SGHNT is the CDR1 and YENEEA is the CDR2. The CDR3, from cysteine to phenylalanine, totals 13 residues. CDR3 DNA only is kept here, 39 bases in frame from base 1. Trimming removed 1 base from V and 5 bases from J, leaving 7 bases between the germline ends. Libraries were made using 5' RACE. TCRdb names Illumina HiSeq 2500 as the instrument used. A second PCR of about 7 to 12 cycles was run with a J-beta primer mix and a sample-barcoded 5' primer. A unique molecular identifier was introduced onto each TCR beta cDNA molecule by a template-switch 5' adaptor carrying 12 random nucleotides. Each sample yielded at least 2.5 million CDR3-containing paired-end reads. All of the RNA was converted into first-strand cDNA using the Mint cDNA synthesis kit, with a TRBC-specific oligonucleotide serving as the primer. All cDNA was treated with uracil-DNA glycosylase and then went through a first 18-cycle PCR with the universal primers M1SS and BC2_uni_R. The paper's data handling went like this. Normalization of each sample was performed by random selection of 1 million high-quality reads, each carrying a distinct molecular identifier. Instead of being binned into consensus sequences, reads that shared molecular identifiers were thrown out. MiTCR, with a Q25 quality threshold and the strictest error-elimination algorithm, was used for CDR3 identification, clonotype clustering and error correction. A nonparametric unseen species model with Euler transformation was used to estimate a lower bound on total TCR beta diversity. TCRdb took the public reads, trimmed them with fastp at Q25, ran MiXCR for clone calling and kept in-frame beta chains. All rows with the same CDR3 protein become a single entry with the most common DNA and genes. TCRdb's processing, not the authors', yielded these V and J calls. The sample table lists roughly 1.4 million distinct CDR3 sequences, approximately 63% of them with a count of one. Roughly 6.3% of the sample goes to the ten largest clones.

On this clonotype: Its antigen remains undetermined. No base quality values were provided; no much bigger clone lies one nucleotide off.

The donors were about 40 Caucasian individuals from Russia, aged roughly 6 to 100 years, who were systemically healthy. Approximately 9.3 milliliters of peripheral blood were collected from each donor into EDTA-treated Vacutainer tubes. Ficoll-Paque density-gradient centrifugation was used to isolate PBMCs, with at least 6 million per sample. Total RNA, at least 6 micrograms per sample, was extracted from PBMCs with Trizol reagent. For every donor, flow cytometry on a PBMC aliquot measured the percentage of naive CD45RAhigh/CD27high T cells. In this chain, TRBV11-3 is recombined with TRBJ2-3; no D gene is confidently identified. The sequenced sample consisted of blood. The clonotype originates from a man younger than 30 in good health. The nucleotide sequence reads TGTGCCAGCAGCTTAGTGCCCTTAGATACGCAGTATTTT. Translated, it gives CASSLVPLDTQYF.